This T cell receptor (beta chain) originates from a study of T cell repertoires in ileal Crohn's disease. The overall study: Under 40% were active smokers at surgery; median disease duration was roughly eight years. General study points: Clonal expansions were more frequent in active smokers than non-smokers at surgery.

The table came from immunoSEQ multiplex PCR; TCRdb's copy has only in-frame clones and leaves some out. There are roughly 16,000 clones in the sample; approximately 92% occur only once, and 6% to 8% lies in the top ten. Turning to this clone: The antigen is unknown. One end of the junction fails to match germline, which may point to a read error.

This CDR3 region has 11 residues. Germline CDR1 is MNHEY and CDR2 is SVGAGI. Stated time point: inflamed ileum from the surgical specimen. Specimen: ileal tissue. The V call is TRBV6-5, the J call TRBJ2-5; D is possibly TRBD1 or TRBD2 (5 bases each). The TCR comes from an adult with Crohn's disease. In DNA, the CDR3 is TGTGCCAGCAGTTACTCAGGGACCAAGTACTTC. Its protein product is CASSYSGTKYF.